Listed here is a single TCR beta chain. Which antigen it targets is not known. No qualities accompany the bases; no much larger clone lies one base away. This entry is derived from a study of cytomegalovirus exposure and HLA in healthy donors (TCRdb year 2017). About the investigation overall: An earlier analysis of several hundred of the donors reported 276 Gb of sequence data and roughly 110 million unique TCR beta sequences from 150 million to 200 million T cells. In an earlier analysis of around 540 of the donors, high-throughput TCR beta sequencing was used to judge whether each TCR beta V gene segment behaved as functional or pseudogenic. Rather than drawing on any new phenotypic data, the later analysis identified candidate immune exposures from TCR beta sequences and the way those sequences occurred across donors. About 280 gigabases of sequencing data and around 85 million unique TCR sequences made up an early release that covered fewer than 650 HLA-typed donors. All discovery cohort repertoires had been generated on a single sequencing platform. To predict cytomegalovirus infection status, the study combined high-throughput TCR immunosequencing, statistical association of individual TCRs with disease status, and machine learning. The study used immunosequencing to profile the T cell repertoires of some 600 subjects and linked those repertoires to cytomegalovirus serostatus. HLA typing covered class I and class II loci at four-digit resolution. The aim of the study was to test whether cataloging public T cell receptors could identify signatures of past pathogen exposure. Among some 410 genotyped donors of the cohort, an average of roughly 230,000 unique TCR beta nucleotide sequences was sequenced per donor, of which 15% to 20% were non-productive. Typing coverage varied by locus: roughly 629-630 donors for A, B, C, DRB1 and DQB1; 522 for DQA1; about 590 for DPA1; around 450 for DPB1. Several DR-DQ haplotypes were handled as single units for association and clustering because linkage in the cohort was strong. In a later genetic analysis, genome-wide SNP genotypes for about 65% of the 666 donors were used, and that subset was treated as a discovery cohort. Donor age, sex, ethnicity and CMV serostatus were compiled together with the repertoire data. The genetic ancestry cluster associated with self-reported Caucasian donors included roughly 84% of the roughly 390 genotyped donors. Along with the roughly 700-subject first cohort, a separate validation cohort of 120 different subjects was used. To study patterns of TCR occurrence, a later analysis re-analyzed previously published TCR beta repertoires from 650 to 750 donors and added high-resolution HLA genotyping.

Points the paper makes about the study in general: Assigning TCR associations to individual alleles was difficult when HLA alleles, especially DR and DQ, strongly co-occurred. Across donors, most TCR sequences were observed very rarely, whereas some public TCRs were present in many individuals. In vitro tests confirmed that a few of the cytomegalovirus-associated TCR beta chains recognize cytomegalovirus antigens. Because some donors lacked HLA typing at each locus, the association tests relied only on the typed subset. The earlier analysis of fewer than 750 of the donors excluded over 15 rarely observed V segments, including chromosome 9 orphons, because counts were too low. Compared with equally common non-associated chains, HLA-associated TCR beta chains in a later analysis were more clonally expanded and had lower generation probabilities. V-gene and J-gene trimming of TCR beta chains was associated with a missense DCLRE1C variant in a later genetic analysis, and the association was replicated in an independent cohort. Sequencing depth was assumed to be roughly uniform across donors in the presence/absence analyses, though that assumption may not hold. In an earlier analysis of around 600 of the donors, most TCR beta V segments were observed in productive rearrangements about 87% or about 30% of the time, broadly matching IMGT annotations. According to the authors, the approach could potentially be generalized to other disease states and immunological phenotypes. The study gave a list of 150 to 200 TCR beta chains associated with cytomegalovirus. In this cohort, only TCR beta chains were sequenced, and detectable features were limited by the absence of alpha or paired-chain data. In both the original and validation cohorts, the classifier was reported to diagnose cytomegalovirus status with high specificity and sensitivity. A cluster of highly shared sequence variants was judged likely to represent a technical artifact of the sequencing pipeline. According to a later analysis, parvovirus B19, influenza, CMV and Epstein-Barr virus appeared linked to several top co-occurrence clusters. For the cohort, immune exposure information was limited to CMV serostatus. A further reported finding was that TCR beta sequences accurately predicted the HLA-A and HLA-B alleles for most subjects in the first cohort. A later analysis found that TCR association rates varied across HLA loci, with DRB1 alleles showing the most associated TCRs and HLA-C alleles the fewest. A later analysis associated 15,000 to 20,000 TCR beta sequences with specific HLA alleles at a false discovery rate of 0.05. Compared with the approximately 720-donor mean, donors in an Asian-associated ancestry cluster had fewer N-insertions in productive TCRs, according to a later genetic analysis. Linkage disequilibrium might explain the correlated functional status among segregating V segments, but an unknown experimental factor could not be ruled out. In a later analysis, most CMV-associated TCR beta chains were found to appear HLA-restricted, with HLA associations seemingly driven largely by CMV exposure.

The library was generated by the immunoSEQ multiplex PCR assay. The multiplex PCR relied on a mix of 60 forward primers for TCR Vbeta segments and 13 reverse primers for TCR Jbeta segments. The CDR3 region of rearranged TCR beta genes was amplified from genomic DNA with a multiplex PCR assay. The amplified TCR beta libraries were sequenced on the Illumina HiSeq System as 87-base-pair reads. Concerning the study's data processing: Across the 700 or so repertoires, a later analysis counted tens of millions of unique TCR beta chains, some 11 million of which were shared by at least two donors. Raw reads were error-corrected and collapsed into unique sequences with a nearest-neighbor algorithm that merged closely related sequences to remove PCR and sequencing errors. CDR3 sequences were aligned to IMGT reference sequences to assign V, D and J gene segments. For a sequence to be retained, a match of at least six nucleotides to both a V gene segment and a J gene segment was required. Rearrangements were called productive when the CDR3 lacked stop codons and stayed in frame with V and J; all others were non-productive. CDR3 was defined according to IMGT convention as the region running from the second conserved V-encoded cysteine to the conserved J-encoded phenylalanine. In an earlier analysis of approximately 500 of the donors, sequences lacking an unambiguous match to a single V gene segment were excluded. In an earlier analysis of several hundred of the donors, V segments were called functional above 56.7% productive rearrangements and were called segregating when the between-donor standard deviation exceeded 5%. A statistical classification framework was developed to diagnose cytomegalovirus status using the catalog of TCR beta chain sequences. A later analysis assigned V and J genes by comparing TCR nucleotide sequences with IMGT/GENE-DB human TR gene sequences. Using the TCRdist pipeline, a later analysis assigned CDR3 sequences along with most-parsimonious VDJ recombination scenarios. In a later analysis, each TCR beta chain was defined by its CDR3 amino acid sequence together with its V-gene family, and reads lacking a unique V-gene family were excluded. To address suspected cross-contamination and a sequencing artifact, a later analysis removed a few hundred highly shared, low-generation-probability nucleotide sequences. In a later analysis, a clonal expansion index for each public chain was calculated from normalized within-repertoire ranks of inferred template counts. In a later analysis, generation probabilities were computed with a VDJ recombination model fitted to out-of-frame rearrangements, and the resulting probabilities were checked against IGoR. In a later analysis, hypergeometric tests were used to score TCR-TCR, TCR-HLA and TCR-CMV co-occurrence, with a repertoire-size bias correction applied to TCR pairs. To estimate false discovery rates, a later analysis permuted the HLA or CMV assignments 20 times. In a later analysis, co-occurring TCRs were grouped using DBSCAN, with TCRdist sequence similarity added in when clustering inside HLA-allele-positive subsets. Co-occurrence clustering excluded repertoires with fewer than 30,000 or more than 120,000 public chains, plus five with anomalous nucleotide sharing. Held by TCRdb, this immuneACCESS table contains in-frame sequences only and omits some clones. Under half of the omission traces to an unresolved V gene where checked; the cause of the rest is unknown. V and J calls and clone size come straight from that table; D and trimming were deduced from the DNA. This sample gives approximately 100,000 clones in total; approximately 80% of them show up just once. The leading ten clones occupy about 3.6% of the sample.

The cohort was made up of approximately 670 healthy bone marrow donors. At the time of sampling, every cohort member was nominally healthy, though immune exposures that went unrecorded were likely present. The donor tested CMV seronegative and was one of the 352 seronegative cohort members. Each donor provided a peripheral blood sample, and peripheral blood mononuclear cells were used for TCR beta sequencing. The Qiagen DNeasy Blood Extraction Kit was used to extract genomic DNA from the blood cell samples. This receptor was obtained from a man in his sixties in good health and CMV-seronegative. Material for sequencing was PBMCs.

This receptor has the CDR3 CASSRGSLGEQFF. The DNA reads TGTGCCAGCAGCCGAGGCAGCCTGGGTGAGCAGTTCTTC. Rearrangement joined TRBV11-2 to TRBJ2-1; no D segment can be confidently identified. V is pared back by 5 bases and J by 9 bases, with 14 bases lying between the germline termini. CDR1 and CDR2 are read off the germline V gene as SGHAT and FQNNGV. From its cysteine to its phenylalanine, the CDR3 spans 13 amino acids. The read is trimmed to its CDR3 DNA, 39 bases read in frame from base 1.